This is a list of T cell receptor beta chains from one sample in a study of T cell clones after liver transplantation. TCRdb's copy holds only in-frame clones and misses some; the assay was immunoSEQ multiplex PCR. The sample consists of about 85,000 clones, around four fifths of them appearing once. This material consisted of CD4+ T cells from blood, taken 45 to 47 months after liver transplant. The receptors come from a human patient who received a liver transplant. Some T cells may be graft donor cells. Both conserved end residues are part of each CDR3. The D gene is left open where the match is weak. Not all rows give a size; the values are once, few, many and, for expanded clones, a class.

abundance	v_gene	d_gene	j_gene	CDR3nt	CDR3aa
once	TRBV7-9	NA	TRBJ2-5	TGTGCCAGCAGCTTAGTCAGGGAGACCCAGTACTTC	CASSLVRETQYF
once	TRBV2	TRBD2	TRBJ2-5	TGTGCCAGCAGTGTCACTAGCGGGAGGGCGTACCAAGAGACCCAGTACTTC	CASSVTSGRAYQETQYF
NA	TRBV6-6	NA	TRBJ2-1	TGTGCCAGCAGACAGGGCTCCTACAATGAGCAGTTCTTC	CASRQGSYNEQFF
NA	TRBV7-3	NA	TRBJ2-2	TGTGCCAGCAGCTTAAACCCAGGCTCAGGGGGGGAGCTGTTTTTT	CASSLNPGSGGELFF
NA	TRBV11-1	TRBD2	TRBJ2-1	TGTGCCAGCAGCCTCGGGACTAGCGTTTACAATGAGCAGTTCTTC	CASSLGTSVYNEQFF
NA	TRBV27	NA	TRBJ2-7	TGTGCCAGCAAGGGAGGCACTTCCTACGAGCAGTACTTC	CASKGGTSYEQYF
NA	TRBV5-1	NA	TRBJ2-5	TGCGCCAGCAGCAGCCAAAGTCAGTTCGCCCAAGAGACCCAGTACTTC	CASSSQSQFAQETQYF
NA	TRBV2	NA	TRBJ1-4	TGTGCCAGCAGTGAAGCGCCCGTCAGGGTCAGATTGAAACTGTTTTTT	CASSEAPVRVRLKLFF
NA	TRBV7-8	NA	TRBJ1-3	TGTGCCAGCAGCTTAGCGGGGCAGCTAAACACCATATATTTT	CASSLAGQLNTIYF
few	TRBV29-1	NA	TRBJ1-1	TGCAGCGCCCAGAACACTGAAGCTTTCTTT	CSAQNTEAFF
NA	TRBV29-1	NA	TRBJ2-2	TGCAGCGTTGCCGGACAGAGTCCCACCGGGGAGCTGTTTTTT	CSVAGQSPTGELFF
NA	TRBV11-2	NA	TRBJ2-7	TGTGCCAGCAGCTTACTGACTGGGAGGAGCTCCTACGAGCAGTACTTC	CASSLLTGRSSYEQYF
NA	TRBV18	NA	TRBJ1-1	TGTGCCAGCTCACTCGACAGCCTCACTGAAGCTTTCTTT	CASSLDSLTEAFF
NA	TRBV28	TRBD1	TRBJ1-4	TGTGCCAGCAGTTCCCCCGGACAGGGCCAAACTAATGAAAAACTGTTTTTT	CASSSPGQGQTNEKLFF
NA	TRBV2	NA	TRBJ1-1	TGTGCCAGCAGTGGGTCCCTCACTGAAGCTTTCTTT	CASSGSLTEAFF
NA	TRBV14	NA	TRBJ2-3	TGTGCCAGCAGCCCCTGGGGGGCAGATACGCAGTATTTT	CASSPWGADTQYF
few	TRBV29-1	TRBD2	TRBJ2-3	TGCAGCGTTGGTGGCAGGGAGGGAGATACGCAGTATTTT	CSVGGREGDTQYF
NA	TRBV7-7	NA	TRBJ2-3	TGTGCCAGCAGCTTAGCGGAGGCAGATACGCAGTATTTT	CASSLAEADTQYF
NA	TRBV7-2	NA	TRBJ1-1	TGTGCCAGCAGCCCCCAGATGAACACTGAAGCTTTCTTT	CASSPQMNTEAFF
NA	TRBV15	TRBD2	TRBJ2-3	TGTGCCACCAGCAGAGATCTGCTAGCGGGAGGTAGCGATACGCAGTATTTT	CATSRDLLAGGSDTQYF
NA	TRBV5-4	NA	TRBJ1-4	TGTGCCAGCAGCTCGGGAGGCAATGGAATTGAAAAACTGTTTTTT	CASSSGGNGIEKLFF
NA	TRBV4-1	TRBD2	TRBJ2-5	TGCGCCAGCAGCCTAGGGACTAGCGGGAGTTTACAAGAGACCCAGTACTTC	CASSLGTSGSLQETQYF
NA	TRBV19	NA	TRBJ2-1	TGTGCCAGTAAGGGCTTTAAGGGCGGTTCCTACAATGAGCAGTTCTTC	CASKGFKGGSYNEQFF
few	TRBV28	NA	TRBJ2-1	TGTGCCAGCAAAACACCAACGGCCGAGCAGTTCTTC	CASKTPTAEQFF
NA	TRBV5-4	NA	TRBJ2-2	TGTGCCAGCAGGGAAGGGGGTCCCGGACCCGGGGAGCTGTTTTTT	CASREGGPGPGELFF
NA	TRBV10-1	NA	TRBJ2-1	TGCGCCAGCAGTGAGGGCCAGCTGTATGGGAATGAGCAGTTCTTC	CASSEGQLYGNEQFF
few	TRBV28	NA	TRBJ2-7	TGTGCCAGCAGTTCGATGATAGCGGCCCATTCCTACGAGCAGTACTTC	CASSSMIAAHSYEQYF
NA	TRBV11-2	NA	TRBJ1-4	TGTGCCAGCAGCCATGGCGGTAGGAGGGCGTATGAAAAACTGTTTTTT	CASSHGGRRAYEKLFF
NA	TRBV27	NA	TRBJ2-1	TGTGCCAGCAGTTTGGCGGCTTCACACAATGAGCAGTTCTTC	CASSLAASHNEQFF
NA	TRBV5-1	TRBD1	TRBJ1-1	TGCGCCAGCAGCTTAACAGGGGGTAACACTGAAGCTTTCTTT	CASSLTGGNTEAFF
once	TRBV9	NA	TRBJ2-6	TGTGCCAGCAGCGTAGGGGGGAGTGGGGCCAACGTCCTGACTTTC	CASSVGGSGANVLTF
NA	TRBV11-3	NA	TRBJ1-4	TGTGCCAGCAGCTCCCTCTACAGATGGGAAAAACTGTTTTTT	CASSSLYRWEKLFF
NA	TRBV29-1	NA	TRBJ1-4	TGCAGCGCTAAGACAGCCTTCAATGAAAAACTGTTTTTT	CSAKTAFNEKLFF
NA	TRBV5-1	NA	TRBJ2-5	TGCGCCAGCAGCTTGGCCACGGGGGTTCGAGAGACCCAGTACTTC	CASSLATGVRETQYF
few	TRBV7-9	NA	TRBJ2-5	TGTGCCAGCAGCTTTGGTGGGGACGAGACCCAGTACTTC	CASSFGGDETQYF
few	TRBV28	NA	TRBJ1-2	TGTGCCAGCAGTTTGTTTTCCAGGGACGGGTATGGCTACACCTTC	CASSLFSRDGYGYTF
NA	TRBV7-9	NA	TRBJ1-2	TGTGCCAGCAGCCCTCCGGGTCCCGGCTACACCTTC	CASSPPGPGYTF
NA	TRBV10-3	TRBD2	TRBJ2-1	TGTGCCATCAGTGCAGGAGCGGGAGGGTACAATGAGCAGTTCTTC	CAISAGAGGYNEQFF
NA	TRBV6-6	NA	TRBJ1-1	TGTGCCAGCAGTTTTGGGGGCAGAGGGACTGAAGCTTTCTTT	CASSFGGRGTEAFF
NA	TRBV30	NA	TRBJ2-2	TGTGCCTGGAGTCAACGGCGGGGACCTGGGGAGCTGTTTTTT	CAWSQRRGPGELFF
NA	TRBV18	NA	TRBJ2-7	TGTGCCAGCTCACCCCAGGGCCCCACGGGGCAGCAGTACTTC	CASSPQGPTGQQYF
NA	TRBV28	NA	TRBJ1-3	TGTGCCAGCAGTTCCTTCTCAGGCTCTGGAAACACCATATATTTT	CASSSFSGSGNTIYF
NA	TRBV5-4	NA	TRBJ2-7	TGTGCCAGCAGCTTGGATCAGGAGGTGGGAGAGCAGTACTTC	CASSLDQEVGEQYF
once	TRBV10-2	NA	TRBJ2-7	TGCGCCAGCAGTGAGGCCCGGGGCGTCGAGCAGTACTTC	CASSEARGVEQYF
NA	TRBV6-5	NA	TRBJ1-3	TGTGCCAGCACTCGCAGGGGAGCGGGAAACACCATATATTTT	CASTRRGAGNTIYF
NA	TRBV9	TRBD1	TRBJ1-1	TGTGCCAGCAGCCCTCTCCCGGGACAGGCCACTGAAGCTTTCTTT	CASSPLPGQATEAFF
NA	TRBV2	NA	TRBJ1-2	TGTGCCAGCACTCTGGAAGGGCCGTTAGGTTACACCTTC	CASTLEGPLGYTF
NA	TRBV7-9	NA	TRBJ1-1	TGTGCCAGCAGCTTATCCAACTCCGGGGTGGCTGAAGCTTTCTTT	CASSLSNSGVAEAFF
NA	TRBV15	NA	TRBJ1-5	TGTGCCACCAGCAACGGGCATCAGCCCCAGCATTTT	CATSNGHQPQHF
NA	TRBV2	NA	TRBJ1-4	TGTGCCAGCAGTGAAATCACCTCTAGTGAAAAACTGTTTTTT	CASSEITSSEKLFF
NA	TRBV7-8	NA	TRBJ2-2	TGTGCCAGCAGCCTCGAGCTATCATATGGGGCCGGGGAGCTGTTTTTT	CASSLELSYGAGELFF
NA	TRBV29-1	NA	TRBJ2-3	TGCAGCGTTGATGAAGGTATAGATACGCAGTATTTT	CSVDEGIDTQYF
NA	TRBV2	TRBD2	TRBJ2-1	TGTGCCAGCAGTGCGTTCCGGACTAGCCAACGCTACAATGAGCAGTTCTTC	CASSAFRTSQRYNEQFF
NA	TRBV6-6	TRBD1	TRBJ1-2	TGTGCCAGCAGTTTCAGGGGGGATGGCTACACCTTC	CASSFRGDGYTF